The next 9 T cell receptor beta chains were all read from a single sample in a study of lymphopenia after photon versus proton radiotherapy. Libraries were prepared by immunoSEQ multiplex PCR; TCRdb keeps only in-frame clonotypes and omits some of them. The table shows tens of thousands of clones, with 90% to 95% occurring only once. The specimen was peripheral blood, collected from a patient treated with photon-based radiotherapy. These receptors originate from a woman between 50 and 59 years old with cholangiocarcinoma.

The CDR3 is CASSLEAGAGTEAFF. Written as DNA, the CDR3 is TGTGCCAGCAGCTTAGAGGCGGGTGCGGGGACTGAAGCTTTCTTT. This chain uses TRBV7-2 with TRBJ1-1; no firm D call. Trimming removed 1 base at V and 5 bases at J, with 14 bases between. Germline V gives CDR1 SGHTA, CDR2 FQGNSA. This CDR3 is 15 amino acids long.

The V gene is TRBV5-4, the J gene TRBJ2-1; tentatively, D is TRBD1 (6 bases). The CDR3 is made up of 16 amino acids. Between the trimmed V and J ends, which lost 2 bases and 2 bases, there was a span of 14 bases. Germline V lookup: CDR1 SGHNT, CDR2 YYREEE (reference sequence). This CDR3 is CASSFDRPSPYNEQFF. The CDR3 region has the DNA TGTGCCAGCAGCTTCGACAGGCCCAGCCCCTACAATGAGCAGTTCTTC.

The table lists this clone with a few counts. The gene calls are TRBV6-5 and TRBJ2-7, with D tentatively TRBD1 (6 bases). Trimming stripped 0 bases from V and 3 bases from J, with 15 bases between. Germline CDR1 and CDR2: MNHEY and SVGAGI. The CDR3 spans 16 residues. CDR3 in amino acids: CASSYSVGPQGYEQYF. For the CDR3, the DNA is TGTGCCAGCAGTTACTCGGTCGGGCCACAGGGCTACGAGCAGTACTTC.

V usage is TRBV4-1 and J usage is TRBJ1-3; D is unclear. Germline CDR1 and CDR2: MGHRA and YSYEKL. The CDR3 consists of 14 residues. Trimming left V 3 bases short and J 3 bases short, with 9 bases between. CDR3 amino acids: CASSHTMDGNTIYF. The CDR3 coding sequence is TGCGCCAGCAGCCACACGATGGATGGAAACACCATATATTTT.

The rearrangement uses TRBV5-1 and TRBJ2-7, with D perhaps matching TRBD2 (6 bases). Germline values: CDR1 SGHRS, CDR2 YFSETQ. The CDR3 is made up of 13 amino acids. The germline V and J ends were trimmed by 0 bases and 6 bases, with 10 bases remaining between them. The DNA of the CDR3 is TGCGCCAGCAGCTTGGTGGAGGGTTTCGAGCAGTACTTC. It encodes CASSLVEGFEQYF.

This chain joins TRBV18 and TRBJ2-7; 7 positions agree with TRBD1. The CDR3 is made up of 16 amino acids. V gave up 2 bases and J gave up 6 bases; unmatched junction bases: 13. Germline V gene data show CDR1 as KGHSH and CDR2 as LQKENI. CDR3 nucleotides: TGTGCCAGCTCACCATTTTCCGGGACAGCCCTCGGCGAGCAGTACTTC. This translates into CASSPFSGTALGEQYF.

The rearrangement uses TRBV7-2 and TRBJ2-3; no firm D call. The V gene's germline CDR1 is SGHTA and CDR2 FQGNSA. This CDR3 spans 13 amino acids. The ends were cut back, 4 bases at V and 0 bases at J, with 5 bases in the middle. CDR3 residues: CASSYTSTDTQYF. CDR3 in DNA: TGTGCCAGCAGCTACACAAGCACAGATACGCAGTATTTT.

J is TRBJ2-7 and V is TRBV7-2, with D hard to call. The CDR3 sequence is 14 residues long. The V gene's germline CDR1 is SGHTA and CDR2 FQGNSA. V lost 8 bases and J lost 2, with 16 bases in between. CDR3 sequence reads: CASSTPATTYEQYF. The CDR3 DNA is TGTGCCAGCTCCACGCCGGCAACCACCTACGAGCAGTACTTC.

The V gene is TRBV6-5, the J gene TRBJ1-2, with TRBD1 as a possible D gene (6 bases). Trimming removed 2 bases at V and 7 bases at J, with 11 bases between. This CDR3 contains 13 residues. Germline assignment: CDR1 MNHEY and CDR2 SVGAGI. Here the CDR3 DNA reads TGTGCCAGCAGTTACGGGCAGGGGTTTGGCTACACCTTC. As protein: CASSYGQGFGYTF.